What follows are 18 T cell receptor beta chains derived from one specimen sequenced in a study of OX40 agonist ivuxolimab in advanced cancers. Only in-frame clones appear in the TCRdb table, and some are missing; sequencing was by immunoSEQ multiplex PCR. The sample shows about 10,000 clones, 70% to 85% of them seen only once. This sample comprised CD4+ or CD8+ T cells sorted from blood, obtained in a trial of the OX40 agonist ivuxolimab. The origin of the receptors is an adult with an advanced solid tumor such as melanoma, head and neck, liver or kidney cancer.

This chain links TRBV11-3 with TRBJ1-1; D unclear. The length of the CDR3 is 15 residues. Germline V lookup: CDR1 SGHNT, CDR2 YENEEA. V was shortened by 5 bases and J by 3 bases, with 16 bases between the two germline ends. CDR3 protein: CASSPPGSWDTEAFF. In DNA form, the CDR3 reads TGTGCCAGCAGCCCACCGGGCTCTTGGGACACTGAAGCTTTCTTT.

The chain employs TRBV30 and TRBJ1-3; unclear D gene. The CDR3 extends over 16 amino acids. Trimming pared 3 bases from V and 2 bases from J, leaving 17 bases between. Germline assignment: CDR1 GTSNPN and CDR2 SVGIG (reference sequence). The CDR3 spells CAWSPEAGWPGNTIYF. Written as DNA, the CDR3 is TGTGCCTGGAGCCCGGAGGCGGGATGGCCTGGAAACACCATATATTTT.

J is TRBJ2-7 and V is TRBV7-9, with D unresolved. The germline V gene has CDR1 SEHNR and CDR2 FQNEAQ (reference sequence). Trimming shortened V by 4 bases and J by 5 bases, and 15 bases separated the two germline ends. The CDR3 runs 14 residues. Here the CDR3 reads CASSSTSTPNEQYF. The CDR3 region has the DNA TGTGCCAGCAGCTCAACCTCGACCCCGAACGAGCAGTACTTC.

This chain connects TRBV2 to TRBJ2-7; D might be TRBD2 (5 bases). CDR3 length: 15 amino acids. V lost 6 bases and J lost 3, with 18 bases in between. Germline CDR1 reads SNHLY; CDR2 reads FYNNEI. CDR3 DNA sequence: TGTGCCAGCAGCCCAGTGACGGGGTCTATCTACGAGCAGTACTTC. Translation gives CASSPVTGSIYEQYF.

A few counts support this clone. V gene TRBV7-9 combines with J gene TRBJ2-7; D uncertain. The germline V gene encodes CDR1 SEHNR and CDR2 FQNEAQ (reference sequence). CDR3 length: 15 residues. Trimming removed 1 base from V and 0 bases from J, with 10 bases in between. DNA of the CDR3: TGTGCCAGCAGCTTAGAGGGCAGCCCCTCCTACGAGCAGTACTTC. Protein sequence: CASSLEGSPSYEQYF.

This chain joins TRBV10-2 and TRBJ1-2; 7 nucleotides align to TRBD1. The length of the CDR3 is 16 residues. Germline-derived CDR1 and CDR2 are WSHSY and SAAADI. Trimming removed 1 base from V and 0 bases from J; junction bases left unmatched: 5. The CDR3 DNA sequence: TGCGCCAGCAGTGAGTTCAGGGGGACCTCTAACTATGGCTACACCTTC. Translating gives CASSEFRGTSNYGYTF.

The chain has TRBV19 and TRBJ2-2, with 8 nucleotides matching TRBD2. From germline, CDR1 is LNHDA and CDR2 SQIVND (reference sequence). V shed 2 bases, J shed 1 base, and the junction held 9 bases outside the gene matches. The CDR3 length is 18 residues. The CDR3 DNA sequence: TGTGCCAGTAGTATAAACGTCTGGAGCGGGGGGAACACCGGGGAGCTGTTTTTT. This codes for CASSINVWSGGNTGELFF.

This chain joins TRBV11-2 and TRBJ2-7, with TRBD2 identical over 10 bases. This CDR3 spans 15 amino acids. V lost 6 bases and J lost 5; bases outside the gene matches: 10. Germline V gene data show CDR1 as SGHAT and CDR2 as FQNNGV. Here the CDR3 DNA reads TGTGCCAGCAGACCCTTAGCGGGAGGTTTCAACGAGCAGTACTTC. It specifies CASRPLAGGFNEQYF.

This chain links TRBV27 with TRBJ2-7; D possibly corresponds to TRBD2 (5 bases). V lost 3 bases and J lost 3, with 12 bases in between. From germline, CDR1 is MNHEY and CDR2 SMNVEV (reference sequence). This CDR3 is built from 14 residues. The CDR3 DNA sequence: TGTGCCAGCAGTTTGAGGGCCGATAACTACGAGCAGTACTTC. Translating gives CASSLRADNYEQYF.

This clone was seen a few times. CDR3 sequence: CASLETGGTQYF. DNA for the CDR3: TGTGCCAGCTTAGAGACGGGGGGGACCCAGTACTTC. The chain combines TRBV6-5 with TRBJ2-5, with 7 bases lining up with TRBD2. V was pared by 8 bases and J by 7 bases, with 7 bases of the junction left unmatched. This CDR3 has 12 residues. Germline V gives CDR1 MNHEY, CDR2 SVGAGI.

The gene calls are TRBV9 and TRBJ1-2, with D unclear. Germline V gives CDR1 SGDLS, CDR2 YYNGEE. The V and J ends lost 4 bases and 4 bases respectively, with 11 bases between them. This CDR3 is built from 13 residues. The CDR3 region has the DNA TGTGCCAGCAGCCCTGGGGTGGGCTATGGCTACACCTTC. Its protein product is CASSPGVGYGYTF.

The gene calls are TRBV6-4 and TRBJ2-3; D perhaps matches TRBD2 (6 bases). This CDR3 comprises 14 residues. The V and J ends lost 3 bases and 0 bases respectively, with 7 bases between them. Per the germline V gene, CDR1 is MRHNA and CDR2 is SNTAGT. The CDR3 here is CASSERGSTDTQYF. For the CDR3, the DNA is TGTGCCAGCAGTGAACGGGGGAGCACAGATACGCAGTATTTT.

The genes are TRBV15 and TRBJ2-3; D gene unclear. The germline V gene has CDR1 LNHNV and CDR2 YYDKDF (reference sequence). CDR3 length: 12 residues. V was trimmed by 3 bases and J by 2 bases, leaving 3 bases between them. CDR3 in DNA: TGTGCCACCAGCAGGGCCACAGATACGCAGTATTTT. Encoded protein: CATSRATDTQYF.

The rearrangement uses TRBV10-1 and TRBJ1-5, with 10 bases aligning to TRBD1. This CDR3 is built from 15 residues. Trimming cost V 11 bases and J 5 bases; bases outside gene matches: 12. The germline gives CDR1 WNHNN, CDR2 SYGVQD (reference sequence). CDR3 DNA: TGCGCCGGACGCGACAGGGGGCATTTGGATCAGCCCCAGCATTTT. Translating gives CAGRDRGHLDQPQHF.

This clone counts as medium-sized. CDR3 DNA sequence: TGTGCCAGCAGGACCAAGGGGGGATTGGACTATGGCTACACCTTC. This codes for CASRTKGGLDYGYTF. The V and J genes are TRBV6-5 and TRBJ1-2; D is perhaps TRBD1 (6 bases). V gave up 6 bases and J gave up 3 bases, with 17 bases separating them. The CDR3 length is 15 residues. The germline gives CDR1 MNHEY, CDR2 SVGAGI.

The chain carries TRBV30 and TRBJ2-7; 8 bases map to TRBD1. CDR1 is GTSNPN, CDR2 SVGIG, per germline (reference sequence). The trim removed 6 bases at V and 1 base at J, leaving 17 bases unmatched. This CDR3 comprises 17 residues. The CDR3 sequence is CACRGGGGTGGSYEQYF. The CDR3 region has the DNA TGTGCCTGTCGGGGCGGCGGCGGGACAGGAGGATCCTACGAGCAGTACTTC.

The chain has TRBV27 and TRBJ2-3; D not resolved. V shed 4 bases and J shed 0 bases, with 11 bases lying between them. Germline assignment: CDR1 MNHEY and CDR2 SMNVEV (reference sequence). The CDR3 is 15 amino acids. The CDR3 is CASSSLQISTDTQYF. For the CDR3, the DNA is TGTGCCAGCAGTTCCCTGCAGATTAGCACAGATACGCAGTATTTT.

This rearrangement joins TRBV30 to TRBJ2-5; D assignment may be TRBD1 or TRBD2 (5 bases each). This CDR3 contains 14 residues. Trimming took off 0 bases at V and 3 bases at J, with 11 bases between the two ends. Germline V lookup: CDR1 GTSNPN, CDR2 SVGIG (reference sequence). CDR3 DNA sequence: TGTGCCTGGAGTGTAGTAGGGACGGAAGAGACCCAGTACTTC. It yields the protein CAWSVVGTEETQYF.